The following is a T cell receptor beta chain sequence with its context. The data were taken from a study of control samples from healthy donors and cancer patients. The repertoire was sequenced with immunoSEQ multiplex PCR; TCRdb's copy has only in-frame clones and lacks some. The ten most abundant clones cover more than 2% of a sample with fewer than 250,000 clones. CDR3 length: 14 residues. In germline, CDR1 is KGHSH, CDR2 LQKENI. With 6 bases removed from V and 7 bases from J, the gap between germline ends came to 13 bases. The sequence was obtained from a woman younger than 45 in good health. The sample taken for sequencing was blood. The genes are TRBV18 and TRBJ1-6; no reliable D call. The CDR3: CASSLPLMNSPLHF. Here the CDR3 DNA reads TGTGCCAGCTCCCTACCTTTGATGAATTCACCCCTCCACTTT.